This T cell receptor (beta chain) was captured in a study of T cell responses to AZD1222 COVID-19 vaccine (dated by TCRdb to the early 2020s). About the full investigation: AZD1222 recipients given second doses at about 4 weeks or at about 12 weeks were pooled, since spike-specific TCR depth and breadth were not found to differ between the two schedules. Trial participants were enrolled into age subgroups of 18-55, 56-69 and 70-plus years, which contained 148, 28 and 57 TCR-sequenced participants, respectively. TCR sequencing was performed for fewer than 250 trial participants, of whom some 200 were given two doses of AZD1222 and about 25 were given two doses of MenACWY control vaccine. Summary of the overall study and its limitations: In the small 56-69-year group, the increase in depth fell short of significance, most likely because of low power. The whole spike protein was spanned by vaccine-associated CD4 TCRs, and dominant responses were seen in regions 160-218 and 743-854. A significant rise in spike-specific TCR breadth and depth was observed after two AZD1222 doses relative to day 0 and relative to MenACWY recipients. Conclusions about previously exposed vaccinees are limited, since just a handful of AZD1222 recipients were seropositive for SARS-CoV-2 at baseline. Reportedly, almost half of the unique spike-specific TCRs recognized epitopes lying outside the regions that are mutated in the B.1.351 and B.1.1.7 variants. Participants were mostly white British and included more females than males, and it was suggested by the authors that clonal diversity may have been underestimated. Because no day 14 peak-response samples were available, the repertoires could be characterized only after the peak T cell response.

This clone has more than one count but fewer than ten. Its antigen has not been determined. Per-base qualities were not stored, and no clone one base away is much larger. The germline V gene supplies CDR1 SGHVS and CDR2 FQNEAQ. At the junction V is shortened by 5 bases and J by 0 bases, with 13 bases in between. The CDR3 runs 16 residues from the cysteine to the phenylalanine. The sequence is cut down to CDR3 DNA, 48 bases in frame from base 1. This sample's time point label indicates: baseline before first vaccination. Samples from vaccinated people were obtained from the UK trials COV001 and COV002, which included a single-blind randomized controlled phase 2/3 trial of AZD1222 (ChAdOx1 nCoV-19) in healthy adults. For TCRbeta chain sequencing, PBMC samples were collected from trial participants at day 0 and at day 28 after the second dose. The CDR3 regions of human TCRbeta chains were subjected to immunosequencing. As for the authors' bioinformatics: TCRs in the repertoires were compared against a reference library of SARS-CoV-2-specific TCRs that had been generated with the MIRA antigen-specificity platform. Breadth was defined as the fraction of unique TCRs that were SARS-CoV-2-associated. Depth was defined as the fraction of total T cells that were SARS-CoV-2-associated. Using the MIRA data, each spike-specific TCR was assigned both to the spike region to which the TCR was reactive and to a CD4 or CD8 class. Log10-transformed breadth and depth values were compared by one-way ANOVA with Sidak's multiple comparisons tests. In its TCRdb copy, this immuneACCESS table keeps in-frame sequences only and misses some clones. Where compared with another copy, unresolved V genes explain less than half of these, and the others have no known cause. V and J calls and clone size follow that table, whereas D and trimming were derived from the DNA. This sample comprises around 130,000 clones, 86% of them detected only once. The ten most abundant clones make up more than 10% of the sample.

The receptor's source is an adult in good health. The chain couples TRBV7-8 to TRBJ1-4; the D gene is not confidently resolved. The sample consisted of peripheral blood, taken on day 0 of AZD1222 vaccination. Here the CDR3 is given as CASSRPVTPTNEKLFF. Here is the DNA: TGTGCCAGCAGCCGACCAGTTACACCAACTAATGAAAAACTGTTTTTT.